Here is one TCR beta chain with its context. This record comes from a study of T-cell reconstitution after alpha-beta-depleted transplantation in children. Unique molecular identifiers were built into the TCRbeta library. TCRdb re-analysed the PCR reads in MiXCR, keeping a single row per CDR3 protein. The sample has some 590,000 distinct CDR3 sequences; roughly a tenth are singletons. V dropped 5 bases and J dropped 0 bases, with 9 bases sitting between them. CDR3 length: 14 amino acids. Germline lookup yields CDR1 SGHRS and CDR2 YFSETQ. This TCR derives from a human donor who donated a stem cell graft to a child with acute myeloid leukemia. The specimen was PBMCs from the stem cell graft donor, collected from the stem cell graft. The V call is TRBV5-1, the J call TRBJ2-1; the D is unclear. For the CDR3, the DNA is TGCGCCAGCAGGGCTAGGACCTCCTACAATGAGCAGTTCTTC. Translation: CASRARTSYNEQFF. The complete variable domain, with remaining parts taken from reference TRBV5-1 and TRBJ2-1, reads KAGVTQTPRYLIKTRGQQVTLSCSPISGHRSVSWYQQTPGQGLQFLFEYFSETQRNKGNFPGRFSGRQFSNSRSEMNVSTLELGDSALYLCASRARTSYNEQFFGPGTRLTVL.